This T cell receptor (beta chain) was identified in a study of cytomegalovirus exposure and HLA in healthy donors. Study-wide background: From HLA-typed donors, an early data release held around 80 million unique TCRs.

Of note for this clone: Its cognate antigen is unknown.

The primer mix had 60 Vbeta and 13 Jbeta primers. TCRdb's copy holds only in-frame clones and misses some; the assay was immunoSEQ multiplex PCR. The data show tens of thousands of clones, roughly 74% seen once. Study findings and constraints: Later on, an analysis showed TCR association rates differing by HLA locus, with DRB1 the most and HLA-C the fewest. The study reported that TCR beta sequences accurately predicted HLA-A and HLA-B alleles in most subjects.

CDR3 length: 15 residues. CDR1 is MNHEY, CDR2 SVGAGI, per germline. V gave up 2 bases and J gave up 11 bases; unmatched junction bases: 14. The TCR originated in a female donor in good health and CMV-seronegative. The chain has TRBV6-5 and TRBJ1-1; the match to TRBD1 covers 7 bases. Sequencing was performed on PBMCs. CDR3 DNA: TGTGCCAGCAGTTACATGGGACAGACAAGGACAATGGCTTTCTTT. Encoded protein: CASSYMGQTRTMAFF.